These 23 T cell receptor beta chains were all obtained from the same sample, sequenced in a study of OX40 agonist ivuxolimab in advanced cancers. Libraries were prepared by immunoSEQ multiplex PCR; TCRdb keeps only in-frame clonotypes and omits some of them. The table records 50,000 to 70,000 clones, 70% to 90% of them present only once. The sequences come from CD4+ or CD8+ T cells sorted from blood, collected in a trial of the OX40 agonist ivuxolimab. These receptors all come from an adult with an advanced solid tumor such as melanoma, head and neck, liver or kidney cancer.

This clone was seen repeatedly, ten times or more. The rearrangement joins TRBV19 to TRBJ2-7; D unresolved. CDR1 is LNHDA, CDR2 SQIVND, per germline (reference sequence). The CDR3 is 12 residues long. Trimming pared 0 bases from V and 6 bases from J, leaving 6 bases between. The CDR3 reads CASSIDRLEQYF. Written as DNA, the CDR3 is TGTGCCAGTAGTATAGATAGGCTCGAGCAGTACTTC. The full variable domain, with the rest looked up from reference TRBV19 and TRBJ2-7, is DGGITQSPKYLFRKEGQNVTLSCEQNLNHDAMYWYRQDPGQGLRLIYYSQIVNDFQKGDIAEGYSVSREKKESFPLTVTSAQKNPTAFYLCASSIDRLEQYFGPGTRLTVT.

The table lists this clone with a count of one. The rearrangement links TRBV19 to TRBJ2-2; 12 bases fit TRBD2. Per the germline V gene, CDR1 is LNHDA and CDR2 is SQIVND (reference sequence). This CDR3 has 16 residues. The V gene end was trimmed by 7 bases and the J gene end by 3 bases; junction bases not matched to a gene: 6. In nucleotides, the CDR3 is TGTGCCAGTACTAGCGGGAGGGCCAGGGACACCGGGGAGCTGTTTTTT. Translating gives CASTSGRARDTGELFF.

The gene calls are TRBV28 and TRBJ2-2; 8 bases agree with TRBD1. Trimming took 7 bases from V and 9 from J; bases not matched to a gene: 7. The CDR3 spans 13 residues. Germline CDR1 and CDR2: MDHEN and SYDVKM. Written as DNA, the CDR3 is TGTGCCAGCACCCAGGGGGCGCGAAGGGAGCTGTTTTTT. It encodes CASTQGARRELFF.

This chain uses TRBV18 with TRBJ2-2; 11 bases agree with TRBD2. V shed 4 bases, J shed 5 bases, and the junction held 3 bases outside the gene matches. CDR3 length equals 15 residues. Germline CDR1 reads KGHSH; CDR2 reads LQKENI. CDR3 region: CASSQGLAETGELFF. CDR3 bases: TGTGCCAGCTCACAGGGACTAGCGGAAACCGGGGAGCTGTTTTTT.

J is TRBJ1-5 and V is TRBV19; 9 bases are shared with TRBD1. The CDR3 loop spans 15 amino acids. The germline CDR1 and CDR2 sequences are LNHDA and SQIVND (reference sequence). V shed 5 bases and J 6 bases; nucleotides not matched to a gene: 8. The CDR3 protein is CASSPRTGEVQPQHF. The CDR3 region has the DNA TGTGCCAGTAGTCCGCGGACAGGGGAGGTTCAGCCCCAGCATTTT.

A few counts support this clone. The rearrangement links TRBV6-1 to TRBJ1-2; no reliable D call. The V gene's germline CDR1 is MNHNS and CDR2 SASEGT. CDR3 length: 12 amino acids. The ends were cut back, 1 base at V and 4 bases at J, with 4 bases in the middle. CDR3 DNA: TGTGCCAGCAGTGAAGGGGGCTATGGCTACACCTTC. As protein: CASSEGGYGYTF.

The table lists this clone with a count of one. This chain connects TRBV5-1 to TRBJ1-4, with TRBD1 matching 8 bases. CDR3 length: 14 residues. Germline V gene data show CDR1 as SGHRS and CDR2 as YFSETQ. V lost 4 bases, J lost 8 bases, and 7 bases stayed unmatched. Here the CDR3 DNA reads TGCGCCAGCAGCGTCGGGGGACAGGAGGAAAAACTGTTTTTT. Translation: CASSVGGQEEKLFF.

The rearrangement joins TRBV5-1 to TRBJ2-5; possibly TRBD1 for D (5 bases). Germline CDR1 and CDR2: SGHRS and YFSETQ. The CDR3 is 14 residues long. V dropped 1 base and J dropped 5 bases, with 12 bases sitting between them. The CDR3 sequence: CASSLRPGSETQYF. The CDR3 region has the DNA TGCGCCAGCAGCTTGAGACCAGGGTCCGAGACCCAGTACTTC.

The V call is TRBV5-4, the J call TRBJ2-7; the D gene is possibly TRBD2 (7 bases). Germline values: CDR1 SGHNT, CDR2 YYREEE (reference sequence). Trimming pared 4 bases from V and 7 bases from J, leaving 24 bases between. CDR3 length: 16 amino acids. The CDR3 spells CASSPGAGAPLREQYF. CDR3 bases: TGTGCCAGCAGCCCAGGTGCGGGGGCCCCCCTTCGTGAGCAGTACTTC.

The chain carries TRBV28 and TRBJ1-2; D might be TRBD1 (6 bases). There are 16 residues in the CDR3. Trimming took off 4 bases at V and 9 bases at J, with 24 bases between the two ends. Germline loops: CDR1 MDHEN, CDR2 SYDVKM. The CDR3 reads CASSYRTARGIGSYTF. The CDR3 region has the DNA TGTGCCAGCAGTTACCGGACAGCAAGGGGAATTGGGAGCTACACCTTC.

The rearrangement uses TRBV6-1 and TRBJ1-2; D gene ambiguous. V was shortened by 2 bases and J by 3 bases, with 19 bases between the two germline ends. This CDR3 contains 17 residues. CDR1 and CDR2 from the germline V gene are MNHNS and SASEGT. Here the CDR3 reads CASSESPTLGKYYGYTF. As DNA, the CDR3 is TGTGCCAGCAGTGAAAGTCCGACGTTGGGAAAATACTATGGCTACACCTTC.

The V and J genes are TRBV25-1 and TRBJ1-5; D may be TRBD1 (6 bases). Per the germline V gene, CDR1 is MGHDK and CDR2 is SYGVNS. CDR3 length: 14 amino acids. V was pared by 3 bases and J by 6 bases, with 12 bases between. The CDR3 DNA is TGTGCCAGCAGTGATGAGGGGGGCGTTCAGCCCCAGCATTTT. Translated: CASSDEGGVQPQHF.

The chain is built from TRBV18 and TRBJ1-2; possibly TRBD1 for D (5 bases). Germline V gene sequence: CDR1 KGHSH, CDR2 LQKENI. V was shortened by 0 bases and J by 4 bases, with 15 bases between the two germline ends. The length of the CDR3 is 16 residues. The CDR3 coding sequence is TGTGCCAGCTCACCACCTCAGGGAAGGGGCACCTATGGCTACACCTTC. Translation gives CASSPPQGRGTYGYTF.

This sequence joins TRBV7-9 and TRBJ1-4; the D is unclear. V was pared by 1 base and J by 0 bases, with 9 bases between. The CDR3 runs 16 residues. Germline-derived CDR1 and CDR2 are SEHNR and FQNEAQ (reference sequence). This CDR3 reads CASSLGQLATNEKLFF. The CDR3 DNA follows: TGTGCCAGCAGCTTAGGGCAGTTAGCAACTAATGAAAAACTGTTTTTT.

This sequence joins TRBV7-3 and TRBJ2-3, with 11 bases lining up with TRBD2. The J segment lost 4 bases and the V segment lost 5 bases, leaving 8 bases of the junction unmatched. The CDR3 runs 16 residues. Germline V lookup: CDR1 SGHTA, CDR2 FQGTGA. The CDR3 DNA reads as TGTGCCAGCAGCACTGGACTAGCGGGTGAGGCAGATACGCAGTATTTT. It yields the protein CASSTGLAGEADTQYF.

This clone has a single count. V usage is TRBV30 and J usage is TRBJ1-4; D is possibly TRBD1 (5 bases). This CDR3 is 15 amino acids long. The ends were cut back, 2 bases at V and 7 bases at J, with 17 bases in the middle. The V gene's germline CDR1 is GTSNPN and CDR2 SVGIG (reference sequence). The CDR3 is CAWSNPGAASEKLFF. CDR3 nucleotide sequence: TGTGCCTGGAGTAATCCCGGGGCCGCTAGTGAAAAACTGTTTTTT.

Details on this clone: Its ends do not fully match the called genes, so a read error is possible. The gene calls are TRBV20-1 and TRBJ2-1, with D perhaps matching TRBD2 (5 bases). CDR3 size: 11 residues. Looked up from germline, CDR1 is DFQATT and CDR2 is SNEGSKA (reference sequence). The CDR3 nucleotides are TGCAGTCCTAGGGAGTCCGGTGAGCAGTTCTTC. It yields the protein CSPRESGEQFF.

The chain is built from TRBV27 and TRBJ1-2; tentatively, D is TRBD1 (5 bases). CDR3 length: 17 amino acids. Germline V gives CDR1 MNHEY, CDR2 SMNVEV (reference sequence). V lost 4 bases and J lost 0, with 18 bases in between. Written as DNA, the CDR3 is TGTGCCAGCAGTTCCTACCCCCAGGGCCTAACTAACTATGGCTACACCTTC. It codes for CASSSYPQGLTNYGYTF.

This sequence joins TRBV14 and TRBJ1-5; D ambiguous. The CDR3 consists of 13 residues. Germline V gene lookup returns CDR1 SGHDN and CDR2 FVKESK. V gave up 1 base and J gave up 6 bases, with 7 bases separating them. The CDR3 DNA is TGTGCCAGCAGCCAAGTCTCGGGTCAGCCCCAGCATTTT. Protein: CASSQVSGQPQHF.

V usage is TRBV7-9 and J usage is TRBJ2-2, with D possibly matching TRBD1 (5 bases). Trimming took off 4 bases at V and 7 bases at J, with 19 bases between the two ends. CDR1 is SEHNR and CDR2 is FQNEAQ in the germline V gene (reference sequence). CDR3 size: 16 residues. The CDR3 DNA follows: TGTGCCAGCAGCTCACGGGCCGCCCAAACAGGCGGGGAGCTGTTTTTT. Amino acids: CASSSRAAQTGGELFF. The variable domain in full, with the rest retrieved from reference TRBV7-9 and TRBJ2-2, is DTGVSQNPRHKITKRGQNVTFRCDPISEHNRLYWYRQTLGQGPEFLTYFQNEAQLEKSRLLSDRFSAERPKGSFSTLEIQRTEQGDSAMYLCASSSRAAQTGGELFFGEGSRLTVL.

The CDR3 coding sequence is TGTGCCAGCAGCTTGGCGGGAGAGACCCAGTACTTC. This sequence encodes CASSLAGETQYF. The chain carries TRBV5-5 and TRBJ2-5; D is uncertain. CDR1 is SGHKS and CDR2 is YYEKEE in the germline V gene (reference sequence). CDR3 length equals 12 residues. V was pared by 0 bases and J by 4 bases, with 4 bases between. The full variable domain, rest sourced from reference TRBV5-5 and TRBJ2-5, is DAGVTQSPTHLIKTRGQQVTLRCSPISGHKSVSWYQQVLGQGPQFIFQYYEKEERGRGNFPDRFSARQFPNYSSELNVNALLLGDSALYLCASSLAGETQYFGPGTRLLVL.

The rearrangement links TRBV2 to TRBJ1-1; D not resolved. Germline CDR1 SNHLY, CDR2 FYNNEI. This CDR3 is built from 13 residues. V gave up 6 bases and J gave up 4 bases, with 12 bases separating them. The CDR3 DNA reads TGTGCCAGCAGACTCGACCAATCCACTGAAGCTTTCTTT. It translates to CASRLDQSTEAFF. Based on the CDR3 plus reference TRBV2 and TRBJ1-1, the full variable domain is EPEVTQTPSHQVTQMGQEVILRCVPISNHLYFYWYRQILGQKVEFLVSFYNNEISEKSEIFDDQFSVERPDGSNFTLKIRSTKLEDSAMYFCASRLDQSTEAFFGQGTRLTVV.

CDR3 region: CASSGSRDRGENEQFF. The CDR3 DNA reads TGTGCCAGCAGTGGGTCTAGGGACAGGGGTGAGAATGAGCAGTTCTTC. V is TRBV2 and J is TRBJ2-1, with TRBD1 identical over 10 bases. This CDR3 has 16 residues. Germline CDR1 and CDR2: SNHLY and FYNNEI. J lost 7 bases, V lost 4 bases, and 10 bases had no gene match.